This T cell receptor beta chain was recovered during a study of blood T cell repertoires in COVID-19. About the research overall: COVID-19 samples, acute and convalescent, were from the United States, Italy and Spain.

Everyone who took part was 18 to 89 years old, and they came from about two dozen US areas. Recovered status in Cohort 3 required two negative PCRs, clearance, or symptom resolution. The germline gives CDR1 MNHEY, CDR2 SMNVEV (reference sequence). The CDR3 has 15 residues. Trimming removed 5 bases from V and 4 bases from J; junction bases left unmatched: 6. Sequencing used immunoSEQ multiplex PCR; TCRdb keeps in-frame clones, though not all of them. Here the sample spans roughly 330,000 clones, nearly 90% being singletons. The TCR sequence derives from a young woman who had recovered from COVID-19. The source material was PBMCs or T cells enriched from blood (not recorded which). This chain joins TRBV27 and TRBJ1-1; 11 bases are shared with TRBD1. The CDR3 region is CASSPGQGARTEAFF. CDR3 DNA sequence: TGTGCCAGCAGTCCAGGACAGGGGGCGCGCACTGAAGCTTTCTTT.